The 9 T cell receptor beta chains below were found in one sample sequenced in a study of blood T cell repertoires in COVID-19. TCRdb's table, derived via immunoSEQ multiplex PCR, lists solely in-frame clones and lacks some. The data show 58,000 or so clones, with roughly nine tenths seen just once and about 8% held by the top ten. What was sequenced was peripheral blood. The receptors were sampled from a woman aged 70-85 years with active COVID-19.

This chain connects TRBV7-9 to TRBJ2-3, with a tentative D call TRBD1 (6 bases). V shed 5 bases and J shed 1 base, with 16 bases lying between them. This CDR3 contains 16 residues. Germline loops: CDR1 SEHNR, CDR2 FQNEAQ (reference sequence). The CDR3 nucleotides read TGTGCCAGCAGCCAACAGGGCCCCTTGGGCACAGATACGCAGTATTTT. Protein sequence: CASSQQGPLGTDTQYF.

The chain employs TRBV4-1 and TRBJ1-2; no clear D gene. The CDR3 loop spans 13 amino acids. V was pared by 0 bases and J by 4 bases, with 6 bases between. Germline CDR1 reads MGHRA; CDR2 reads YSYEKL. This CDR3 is CASSQDAGYGYTF. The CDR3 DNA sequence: TGCGCCAGCAGCCAAGATGCGGGCTATGGCTACACCTTC.

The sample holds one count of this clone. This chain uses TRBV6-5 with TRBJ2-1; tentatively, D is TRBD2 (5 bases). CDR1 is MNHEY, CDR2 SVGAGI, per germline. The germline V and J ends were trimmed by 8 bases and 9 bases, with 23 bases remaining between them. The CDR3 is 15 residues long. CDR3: CASLDWVEFTGEQFF. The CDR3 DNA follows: TGTGCCAGCTTGGACTGGGTCGAGTTTACCGGTGAGCAGTTCTTC.

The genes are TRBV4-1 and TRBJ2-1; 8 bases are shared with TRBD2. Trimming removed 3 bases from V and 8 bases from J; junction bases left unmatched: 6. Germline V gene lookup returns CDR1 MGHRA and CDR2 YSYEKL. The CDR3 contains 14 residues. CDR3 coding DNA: TGCGCCAGCAGCCAGAGCGGGAGATGGGATGAGCAGTTCTTC. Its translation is CASSQSGRWDEQFF.

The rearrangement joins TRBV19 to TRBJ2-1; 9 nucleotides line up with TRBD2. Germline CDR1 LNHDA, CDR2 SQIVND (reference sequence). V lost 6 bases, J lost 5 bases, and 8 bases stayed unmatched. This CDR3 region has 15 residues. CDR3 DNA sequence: TGTGCCAGTAGGGGGCCGGGACTAGCAGACAATGAGCAGTTCTTC. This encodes CASRGPGLADNEQFF.

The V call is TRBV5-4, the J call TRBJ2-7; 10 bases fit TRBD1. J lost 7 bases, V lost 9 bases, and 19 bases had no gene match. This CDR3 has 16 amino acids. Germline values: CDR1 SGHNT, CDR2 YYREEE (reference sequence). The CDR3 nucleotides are TGTGCCAATATCCCCAAAACCGGGACAGGGGAGGCAGAGCAGTACTTC. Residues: CANIPKTGTGEAEQYF.

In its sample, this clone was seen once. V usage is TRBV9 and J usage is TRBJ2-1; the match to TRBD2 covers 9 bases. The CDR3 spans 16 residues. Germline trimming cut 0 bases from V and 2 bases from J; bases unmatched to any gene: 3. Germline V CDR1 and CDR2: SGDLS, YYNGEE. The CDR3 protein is CASSVGSGSAYNEQFF. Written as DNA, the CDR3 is TGTGCCAGCAGCGTAGGTAGCGGGAGCGCCTACAATGAGCAGTTCTTC.

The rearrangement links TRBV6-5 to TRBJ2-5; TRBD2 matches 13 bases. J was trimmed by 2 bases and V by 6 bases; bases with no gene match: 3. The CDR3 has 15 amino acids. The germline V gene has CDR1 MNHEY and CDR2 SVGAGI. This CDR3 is CASSRGLAGQETQYF. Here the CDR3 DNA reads TGTGCCAGCAGCCGGGGACTAGCGGGACAAGAGACCCAGTACTTC.

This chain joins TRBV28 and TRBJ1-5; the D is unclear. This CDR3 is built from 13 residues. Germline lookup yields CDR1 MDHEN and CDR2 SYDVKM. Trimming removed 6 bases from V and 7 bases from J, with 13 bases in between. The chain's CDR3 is CASSQTPSQPQHF. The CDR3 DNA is TGTGCCAGCAGCCAAACTCCTAGCCAGCCCCAGCATTTT. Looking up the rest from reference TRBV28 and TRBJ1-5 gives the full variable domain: DVKVTQSSRYLVKRTGEKVFLECVQDMDHENMFWYRQDPGLGLRLIYFSYDVKMKEKGDIPEGYSVSREKKERFSLILESASTNQTSMYLCASSQTPSQPQHFGDGTRLSIL.